Following are 30 T cell receptor beta chains from one sample sequenced in a study of graft-versus-host responses after intestinal transplantation. TCRdb's table, derived via immunoSEQ multiplex PCR, lists solely in-frame clones and lacks some. The sample holds about 9,800 clones, 78% seen once. Intraepithelial lymphocytes and lamina propria lymphocytes were released through processing of graft tissue. This specimen was ileum tissue, taken around 500 days after intestinal transplant. These receptors originate from a human patient who received an intestinal transplant, so some T cells may come from the graft donor.

V and J are TRBV7-9 and TRBJ1-2; 7 nucleotides agree with TRBD1. Unmatched junction bases numbered 3, after V lost 5 bases and J lost 9 bases. The CDR3 consists of 11 residues. Germline lookup yields CDR1 SEHNR and CDR2 FQNEAQ (reference sequence). The CDR3 sequence is CASSNRGRYTF. CDR3 bases: TGTGCCAGCAGCAACAGGGGTCGCTACACCTTC.

This clone occurred a few times. This chain links TRBV4-3 with TRBJ2-1; TRBD1 matches 10 bases. With 2 bases clipped from V and 3 bases from J, the junction kept 4 bases outside the gene matches. Germline CDR1 and CDR2: LGHNA and YSLEER. This CDR3 has 16 amino acids. CDR3 bases: TGCGCCAGCAGCCAACGGACAGGGGGTAACTACAATGAGCAGTTCTTC. Translating gives CASSQRTGGNYNEQFF.

The CDR3 bases are TGTGCCAGCAGTACACTAGCGAACCACAATGAGCAGTTCTTC. Translating it yields CASSTLANHNEQFF. This chain joins TRBV9 and TRBJ2-1; TRBD2 aligns across 7 bases. The trim removed 5 bases at V and 5 bases at J, leaving 7 bases unmatched. The CDR3 is made up of 14 amino acids. Germline V CDR1 and CDR2: SGDLS, YYNGEE.

Written as DNA, the CDR3 is TGTGCCAGCGTTGACAGGGTTGGGAGGGATGGCTACACCTTC. This translates into CASVDRVGRDGYTF. The chain employs TRBV6-5 and TRBJ1-2; TRBD1 matches at 7 bases. V dropped 8 bases and J dropped 6; count of bases not matched to a gene: 12. Germline CDR1 and CDR2: MNHEY and SVGAGI. The CDR3 extends over 14 amino acids.

This clone was seen a handful of times. The chain combines TRBV15 with TRBJ2-5, with 7 bases lining up with TRBD2. The V gene end was trimmed by 2 bases and the J gene end by 2 bases; junction bases not matched to a gene: 2. The CDR3 covers 14 residues. In germline, CDR1 is LNHNV, CDR2 YYDKDF (reference sequence). This chain's CDR3 is CATSRSGEQETQYF. CDR3 DNA: TGTGCCACCAGCAGAAGCGGGGAGCAAGAGACCCAGTACTTC.

The rearrangement joins TRBV5-4 to TRBJ2-5; 7 nucleotides align to TRBD1. The J call is doubtful: the DNA matches TRBJ2-7 better. This CDR3 spans 16 amino acids. Per the germline V gene, CDR1 is SGHNT and CDR2 is YYREEE (reference sequence). The CDR3 reads CASSKHPGTATYEQYF. Here the CDR3 DNA reads TGTGCCAGCAGCAAGCACCCCGGGACAGCTACTTACGAGCAGTACTTC.

The chain joins TRBV30 to TRBJ2-7; D is perhaps TRBD1 (6 bases). The CDR3 sequence is 12 residues long. CDR1 and CDR2 (germline): GTSNPN, SVGIG (reference sequence). V shed 2 bases and J shed 7 bases, with 12 bases lying between them. The CDR3 protein is CAWSNRAGEQYF. The CDR3 nucleotides read TGTGCCTGGAGTAACAGGGCAGGGGAGCAGTACTTC.

The V and J genes are TRBV29-1 and TRBJ2-7, with D possibly being TRBD2 (5 bases). Trimming shortened V by 2 bases and J by 6 bases, and 23 bases separated the two germline ends. The CDR3 spans 16 residues. The germline V gene encodes CDR1 SQVTM and CDR2 ANQGSEA. DNA for the CDR3: TGCAGCGTTGAACGGGCAGACCGTCTAGGAAGCGGCGAGCAGTACTTC. As protein: CSVERADRLGSGEQYF.

The chain carries TRBV30 and TRBJ2-1; D gene unclear. Trimming shortened V by 6 bases and J by 7 bases, and 16 bases separated the two germline ends. The CDR3 covers 13 residues. Germline V gives CDR1 GTSNPN, CDR2 SVGIG (reference sequence). This CDR3 is CACNPGFLNEQFF. The CDR3 DNA is TGTGCCTGTAACCCCGGGTTCTTAAATGAGCAGTTCTTC.

The CDR3 coding sequence is TGCGCCAGCAGCCAAGCCGCCTACAGAGCAACTAATGAAAAACTGTTTTTT. Translated: CASSQAAYRATNEKLFF. The chain recombines TRBV4-3 with TRBJ1-4; D is unclear. The germline V gene has CDR1 LGHNA and CDR2 YSLEER. CDR3 length equals 17 residues. The V end was cut by 1 base, the J end by 0 bases, with 12 bases between.

The chain recombines TRBV6-1 with TRBJ1-4; D ambiguous. The germline V gene encodes CDR1 MNHNS and CDR2 SASEGT. Trimming shortened V by 6 bases and J by 7 bases, and 15 bases separated the two germline ends. The length of the CDR3 is 14 residues. This chain's CDR3 is CASRRTPETEKLFF. CDR3 in DNA: TGTGCCAGCAGACGGACCCCGGAAACTGAAAAACTGTTTTTT.

Notes on this clone: At one end, the junction sequence differs from germline, possibly due to a read error. This CDR3 is also generated by other DNA sequences in the sample. The J gene is TRBJ1-6, the V gene TRBV27; the D is unclear. This CDR3 is built from 14 residues. Germline CDR1 and CDR2: MNHEY and SMNVEV (reference sequence). CDR3 in DNA: TGTGCCAGCAGTTCACGCTCCTATAACTCACCCCTCCACTTT. Translated: CASSSRSYNSPLHF.

The CDR3 here is CASSRDRNTEAFF. In DNA form, the CDR3 reads TGTGCCAGCAGCCGGGACAGGAACACTGAAGCTTTCTTT. The chain uses TRBV11-3 and TRBJ1-1; 7 bases are a match to TRBD1. V lost 5 bases, J lost 1 base, and 1 base stayed unmatched. The germline V gene has CDR1 SGHNT and CDR2 YENEEA. This CDR3 has 13 amino acids.

The rearrangement joins TRBV5-1 to TRBJ1-5; D ambiguous. Germline assignment: CDR1 SGHRS and CDR2 YFSETQ. V was pared by 0 bases and J by 5 bases, with 12 bases between. The CDR3 has 15 amino acids. As DNA, the CDR3 is TGCGCCAGCAGCTTGGGACCAGAACCCTATCAGCCCCAGCATTTT. Amino acid sequence: CASSLGPEPYQPQHF.

This chain connects TRBV19 to TRBJ2-3; 10 positions agree with TRBD2. Germline trimming cut 3 bases from V and 2 bases from J; bases unmatched to any gene: 2. CDR1 LNHDA and CDR2 SQIVND come from the germline V gene (reference sequence). The CDR3 is made up of 15 amino acids. CDR3 DNA: TGTGCCAGTAGTATTAGCGGGGGGTTCACAGATACGCAGTATTTT. Protein: CASSISGGFTDTQYF. Looking up the rest from reference TRBV19 and TRBJ2-3 gives the full variable domain: DGGITQSPKYLFRKEGQNVTLSCEQNLNHDAMYWYRQDPGQGLRLIYYSQIVNDFQKGDIAEGYSVSREKKESFPLTVTSAQKNPTAFYLCASSISGGFTDTQYFGPGTRLTVL.

The chain combines TRBV13 with TRBJ2-2; D is unclear. CDR3 length: 12 amino acids. Germline-derived CDR1 and CDR2 are PRHDT and FYEKMQ (reference sequence). The V gene lost 4 bases and the J gene lost 8 bases, with 8 bases spanning the gap. The CDR3 sequence: CASSSAKGELFF. Here the CDR3 DNA reads TGTGCCAGCAGCTCCGCCAAGGGGGAGCTGTTTTTT.

This chain uses TRBV2 with TRBJ1-6; D might be TRBD1 (6 bases). CDR3 length: 16 amino acids. Trimming cost V 5 bases and J 0 bases, with 11 bases left between them. Germline V lookup: CDR1 SNHLY, CDR2 FYNNEI. CDR3 bases: TGTGCCAGCAGTTATACAGGGAGCTCCTATAATTCACCCCTCCACTTT. It translates to CASSYTGSSYNSPLHF.

CDR3 amino acids: CASSVPGLYGYTF. For the CDR3, the DNA is TGTGCCAGCAGCGTGCCCGGTCTCTATGGCTACACCTTC. The chain recombines TRBV9 with TRBJ1-2; no definite D call. V was cut by 2 bases and J by 4 bases, with 9 bases left in between. Germline V gives CDR1 SGDLS, CDR2 YYNGEE. The CDR3 runs 13 residues.

Turning to this clone: Other DNA variants within this sample encode the same CDR3. The rearrangement links TRBV9 to TRBJ2-1, with 7 bases lining up with TRBD2. This CDR3 is 15 amino acids long. Germline values: CDR1 SGDLS, CDR2 YYNGEE. The V gene end was trimmed by 4 bases and the J gene end by 2 bases; junction bases not matched to a gene: 6. The CDR3 loop reads CASSIREAPYNEQFF. As DNA, the CDR3 is TGTGCCAGCAGCATTCGGGAGGCCCCCTACAATGAGCAGTTCTTC.

This clone was seen only once. The J gene is TRBJ1-1, the V gene TRBV6-5, with 8 bases aligning to TRBD1. CDR3 length: 15 residues. J was trimmed by 4 bases and V by 7 bases; bases with no gene match: 11. The germline CDR1 and CDR2 sequences are MNHEY and SVGAGI. CDR3 nucleotides: TGTGCCAGCAATCGGGTACAGGGGGGATTCACTGAAGCTTTCTTT. It encodes CASNRVQGGFTEAFF.

Regarding this clone: The likely explanation is a read error, given a far larger clone one base away. The final CDR3 position lacks the conserved phenylalanine or tryptophan, pointing to a likely read error. The rearrangement uses TRBV18 and TRBJ2-7; a possible D gene is TRBD1 (6 bases). The CDR3 sequence is 14 residues long. Per the germline V gene, CDR1 is KGHSH and CDR2 is LQKENI. V lost 6 bases and J lost 6, with 18 bases in between. CDR3 sequence reads: CASSLSGQGREQYL. CDR3 nucleotide sequence: TGTGCCAGCTCCCTCTCTGGTCAGGGGCGCGAGCAGTACCTC.

The chain employs TRBV7-9 and TRBJ1-2; D is ambiguous. The CDR3 loop spans 9 amino acids. The ends were cut back, 1 base at V and 11 bases at J, with 2 bases in the middle. The germline CDR1 and CDR2 sequences are SEHNR and FQNEAQ (reference sequence). The CDR3 spells CASSLGYTF. The CDR3 DNA is TGTGCCAGCAGCTTAGGGTACACCTTC.

The rearrangement uses TRBV29-1 and TRBJ2-2; D uncertain. Looked up from germline, CDR1 is SQVTM and CDR2 is ANQGSEA. The CDR3 has 15 residues. V was clipped by 5 bases and J by 2 bases, with 15 bases between them. CDR3 loop: CSVKLPGLNTGELFF. CDR3 bases: TGCAGCGTTAAACTACCGGGCCTAAACACCGGGGAGCTGTTTTTT.

The CDR3 nucleotides read TGTGCCAGCAGCCTCCGGACAGGGGGCACTGAAGCTTTCTTT. Translation: CASSLRTGGTEAFF. This chain links TRBV7-6 with TRBJ1-1; 10 positions match TRBD1. This CDR3 region has 14 residues. Germline assignment: CDR1 SGHVS and CDR2 FNYEAQ. V lost 5 bases and J lost 4; bases outside the gene matches: 4. The full variable domain, completed using reference TRBV7-6 and TRBJ1-1, is GAGVSQSPRYKVTKRGQDVALRCDPISGHVSLYWYRQALGQGPEFLTYFNYEAQQDKSGLPNDRFSAERPEGSISTLTIQRTEQRDSAMYRCASSLRTGGTEAFFGQGTRLTVV.

DNA of the CDR3: TGCGCCAGCAGCCAGGGACTGGTTCAGGGAACCCCTGAAGCTTTCTTT. Translation gives CASSQGLVQGTPEAFF. The chain links TRBV4-3 to TRBJ1-1, with D maybe TRBD1 (5 bases). V was clipped by 3 bases and J by 6 bases, with 20 bases between them. Germline V gene lookup returns CDR1 LGHNA and CDR2 YSLEER. This CDR3 comprises 16 residues.

Worth noting for this clone: This sample includes further DNA sequences coding for the same CDR3. The chain links TRBV15 to TRBJ1-4; 10 nucleotides align to TRBD1. With 9 bases clipped from V and 8 bases from J, the junction kept 12 bases outside the gene matches. This CDR3 has 15 amino acids. In germline, CDR1 is LNHNV, CDR2 YYDKDF (reference sequence). CDR3 residues: CATSHRGTGVEKLFF. In DNA form, the CDR3 reads TGTGCCACTAGCCACCGCGGGACAGGGGTAGAAAAACTGTTTTTT. The variable domain in full, completed from reference TRBV15 and TRBJ1-4, reads DAMVIQNPRYQVTQFGKPVTLSCSQTLNHNVMYWYQQKSSQAPKLLFHYYDKDFNNEADTPDNFQSRRPNTSFCFLDIRSPGLGDTAMYLCATSHRGTGVEKLFFGSGTQLSVL.

This clone was detected a few times. The chain joins TRBV7-9 to TRBJ2-5; D is perhaps TRBD1 or TRBD2 (6 bases each). The V and J ends lost 5 bases and 3 bases respectively, with 19 bases between them. CDR1 and CDR2 from the germline V gene are SEHNR and FQNEAQ (reference sequence). The CDR3 length is 16 residues. The CDR3 here is CASSLRRWGAEETQYF. The CDR3 nucleotides are TGTGCCAGCAGCCTAAGGAGGTGGGGGGCAGAAGAGACCCAGTACTTC.

The chain uses TRBV28 and TRBJ2-1, with 8 bases lining up with TRBD2. The germline V gene encodes CDR1 MDHEN and CDR2 SYDVKM. The length of the CDR3 is 15 residues. J was trimmed by 6 bases and V by 6 bases; bases with no gene match: 10. The CDR3 loop reads CASRESGSPFNEQFF. The CDR3 DNA is TGTGCCAGCAGAGAGAGCGGGAGTCCTTTCAATGAGCAGTTCTTC.

V is TRBV27 and J is TRBJ2-3, with TRBD2 matching over 16 bases. The CDR3 sequence is 18 residues long. The trim removed 3 bases at V and 3 bases at J, leaving 6 bases unmatched. The germline CDR1 and CDR2 sequences are MNHEY and SMNVEV (reference sequence). The CDR3 DNA sequence: TGTGCCAGCAGTTTGCTGGGACTAGCGGGAGGGAAGACAGATACGCAGTATTTT. Translated: CASSLLGLAGGKTDTQYF.

The chain has TRBV5-4 and TRBJ2-5; D might be TRBD1 or TRBD2, each matching 5 bases. The closer fit of TRBJ2-7 to the DNA end suggests the J call may be wrong. CDR3 length: 14 residues. Germline lookup yields CDR1 SGHNT and CDR2 YYREEE (reference sequence). This chain's CDR3 is CASKSGQGSNEQYF. The CDR3 DNA is TGTGCCAGCAAGTCGGGGCAGGGTTCCAACGAGCAGTACTTC.